One sample yielded the 30 T cell receptor beta chains listed below, sequenced in a study of T-cell reconstitution after alpha-beta-depleted transplantation in children. Preparation of the TCRbeta library used unique molecular identifiers. From the PCR reads, TCRdb called clonotypes with MiXCR, one entry per CDR3 protein. The sample holds 780,000 or so distinct CDR3 sequences; around 15% are singletons and the top ten take roughly 5%. Sample: PBMCs, mostly from graft donor cells, taken 360 days after TCRalphabeta/CD19-depleted stem cell transplant. Every receptor here comes from a male patient under 18 who had a stem cell transplant for acute lymphoblastic leukemia, so the T cells may come from the graft donor.

CDR3 coding DNA: TGCAGTGAGGCGGGACAGTCTACAGATACGCAGTATTTT. Its protein product is CSEAGQSTDTQYF. The chain uses TRBV20-1 and TRBJ2-3, with D maybe TRBD1 (7 bases). The CDR3 length is 13 residues. Germline loops: CDR1 DFQATT, CDR2 SNEGSKA (reference sequence). V was cut by 7 bases and J by 3 bases, with 14 bases left in between.

This clonotype was seen at least ten times. The chain joins TRBV29-1 to TRBJ2-5, with TRBD1 identical over 9 bases. Losses at the gene ends were 6 bases for V and 4 bases for J; bases not matched to a gene: 12. Germline V gene sequence: CDR1 SQVTM, CDR2 ANQGSEA. The CDR3 is 15 amino acids. The CDR3 here is CSVRRTGVRGETQYF. In nucleotides, the CDR3 is TGCAGCGTCCGTAGGACAGGGGTCAGAGGAGAGACCCAGTACTTC.

This clonotype was observed a few times. The chain recombines TRBV5-1 with TRBJ2-7; D call uncertain. Trimming removed 0 bases at V and 6 bases at J, with 10 bases between. Looked up from germline, CDR1 is SGHRS and CDR2 is YFSETQ. The CDR3 runs to 13 residues. The CDR3 DNA reads TGCGCCAGCAGCTTGGTAGGGTACGCCGAGCAGTACTTC. It translates to CASSLVGYAEQYF.

The J gene is TRBJ2-4, the V gene TRBV9; 7 bases map to TRBD2. V lost 5 bases and J lost 5; bases outside the gene matches: 7. Germline CDR1 and CDR2: SGDLS and YYNGEE. This CDR3 is built from 14 residues. CDR3 residues: CASSGLLAENIQYF. As DNA, the CDR3 is TGTGCCAGCAGTGGTCTTCTAGCGGAAAACATTCAGTACTTC.

DNA for the CDR3: TGTGCCAGCAGCCAAGTAGGTTGGGACACTGAAGCTTTCTTT. Its translation: CASSQVGWDTEAFF. The J gene is TRBJ1-1, the V gene TRBV14; no firm D call. The CDR3 covers 14 residues. Per the germline V gene, CDR1 is SGHDN and CDR2 is FVKESK. The ends were cut back, 1 base at V and 3 bases at J, with 9 bases in the middle.

In its sample, this clonotype was seen many times. The chain has TRBV20-1 and TRBJ2-7; D not resolved. The germline CDR1 and CDR2 sequences are DFQATT and SNEGSKA (reference sequence). This CDR3 comprises 12 residues. V was trimmed by 1 base and J by 4 bases, leaving 8 bases between them. The CDR3 bases are TGCAGTGCTAGAGGCCAGCGTTACGAGCAGTACTTC. This sequence encodes CSARGQRYEQYF.

A few counts support this clonotype. The chain has TRBV9 and TRBJ2-2; D possibly corresponds to TRBD1 (5 bases). The CDR3 consists of 14 residues. The germline V gene encodes CDR1 SGDLS and CDR2 YYNGEE. V was shortened by 7 bases and J by 0 bases, with 10 bases between the two germline ends. The CDR3 protein is CASASTANTGELFF. CDR3 nucleotide sequence: TGTGCCAGCGCATCGACAGCGAACACCGGGGAGCTGTTTTTT.

The gene calls are TRBV18 and TRBJ2-1, with 12 bases identical to TRBD2. Germline CDR1 KGHSH, CDR2 LQKENI. Unmatched junction bases numbered 5, after V lost 3 bases and J lost 8 bases. The CDR3 contains 15 residues. The CDR3 DNA is TGTGCCAGCTCACCGCAACTAGCGGGAGGCGATGAGCAGTTCTTC. This codes for CASSPQLAGGDEQFF.

This clonotype has only a few counts. The genes are TRBV4-1 and TRBJ1-1; 8 bases are a match to TRBD1. Germline V gene sequence: CDR1 MGHRA, CDR2 YSYEKL. The trim removed 3 bases at V and 6 bases at J, leaving 3 bases unmatched. The CDR3 extends over 13 amino acids. CDR3 region: CASSQTGDPEAFF. The CDR3 nucleotides read TGCGCCAGCAGCCAGACAGGGGACCCTGAAGCTTTCTTT.

This rearrangement joins TRBV15 to TRBJ2-7, with TRBD2 matching 8 bases. The CDR3 spans 14 residues. Looked up from germline, CDR1 is LNHNV and CDR2 is YYDKDF (reference sequence). Losses at the gene ends were 5 bases for V and 0 bases for J; bases not matched to a gene: 3. The CDR3 protein is CATSERGSSYEQYF. CDR3 coding DNA: TGTGCCACCAGCGAGCGGGGGAGCTCCTACGAGCAGTACTTC.

This chain uses TRBV7-9 with TRBJ2-7, with 7 positions matching TRBD2. The germline gives CDR1 SEHNR, CDR2 FQNEAQ (reference sequence). V lost 8 bases to trimming and J lost 9 bases; unmatched junction nucleotides: 19. The CDR3 has 15 amino acids. Here the CDR3 DNA reads TGTGCCAGCGCTAGGGCCCTCGGGGAGGGGATGGGGCAGTACTTC. This codes for CASARALGEGMGQYF.

This clonotype was seen a handful of times. V and J are TRBV11-2 and TRBJ2-5; 7 bases align to TRBD1. Germline V gene lookup returns CDR1 SGHAT and CDR2 FQNNGV. The CDR3 runs to 18 residues. Trimming removed 5 bases from V and 4 bases from J; junction bases left unmatched: 19. The CDR3 is CASSPPWPGRGKGETQYF. The CDR3 region has the DNA TGTGCCAGCAGCCCCCCCTGGCCTGGCAGGGGGAAGGGAGAGACCCAGTACTTC.

Notes on this clonotype: One base away lies a much larger clone, so this may be a sequencing read error. It is likely a read error, because the conserved phenylalanine at the end of the CDR3 is missing. This chain's CDR3 is CSVYRGQETQYL. CDR3 coding DNA: TGCAGCGTTTACAGGGGCCAAGAGACCCAGTACTTA. V is TRBV29-1 and J is TRBJ2-5; TRBD1 matches at 7 bases. The CDR3 is 12 amino acids. Per the germline V gene, CDR1 is SQVTM and CDR2 is ANQGSEA. Trimming took 5 bases from V and 1 from J; bases not matched to a gene: 1.

The chain employs TRBV20-1 and TRBJ1-5, with a weak D call TRBD1 (5 bases). The CDR3 consists of 17 residues. V was trimmed by 0 bases and J by 5 bases, leaving 20 bases between them. Germline CDR1 DFQATT, CDR2 SNEGSKA (reference sequence). CDR3 residues: CSARDPAGGSGDQPQHF. DNA of the CDR3: TGCAGTGCTAGAGACCCAGCCGGGGGGTCTGGTGATCAGCCCCAGCATTTT.

This clonotype has just a few counts. The genes are TRBV7-8 and TRBJ2-7; 15 nucleotides line up with TRBD2. The germline V gene encodes CDR1 SGHVS and CDR2 FQNEAQ. The V and J ends lost 5 bases and 3 bases, in that order; junction bases with no gene match: 8. The CDR3 contains 17 residues. CDR3 bases: TGTGCCAGCAGCGGAAGACGGACTAGCGGGAGGGTCTACGAGCAGTACTTC. Translating it yields CASSGRRTSGRVYEQYF.

The table lists this clonotype with many counts. The V call is TRBV12-3 or TRBV12-4, the J call TRBJ2-3, with no clear D. The CDR3 consists of 15 residues. Deletions cut 1 base from V and 2 bases from J, with 10 bases between. CDR3: CASSLEGGLTDTQYF. The CDR3 DNA follows: TGTGCCAGCAGTTTAGAGGGTGGGCTCACAGATACGCAGTATTTT.

The sample holds a few counts of this clonotype. Here the CDR3 reads CASSSRDFHTYNEQFF. The CDR3 DNA is TGTGCCAGCAGTTCCAGGGACTTCCACACCTACAATGAGCAGTTCTTC. The genes are TRBV12-3 or TRBV12-4 and TRBJ2-1; TRBD2 is a possible D gene (6 bases). CDR3 length: 16 residues. Trimming pared 4 bases from V and 2 bases from J, leaving 15 bases between.

The sample holds many counts of this clonotype. CDR3 protein: CAGGRGDTQYF. Written as DNA, the CDR3 is TGTGCCGGCGGCAGGGGGGATACGCAGTATTTT. The J gene is TRBJ2-3, the V gene TRBV30, with 7 nucleotides matching TRBD1. Germline CDR1 reads GTSNPN; CDR2 reads SVGIG (reference sequence). The ends lost 8 bases at V and 6 bases at J; junction bases unmatched: 5. The CDR3 loop spans 11 amino acids.

The V gene is TRBV20-1, the J gene TRBJ2-5; D unclear. Germline CDR1 is DFQATT and CDR2 is SNEGSKA (reference sequence). The CDR3 loop spans 14 amino acids. V lost 5 bases and J lost 5, with 18 bases in between. CDR3 in amino acids: CSARPAGGVETQYF. The CDR3 DNA follows: TGCAGTGCTCGCCCCGCCGGCGGCGTCGAGACCCAGTACTTC.

The J gene is TRBJ2-7, the V gene TRBV29-1, with 13 bases fitting TRBD2. This CDR3 is 15 amino acids long. Germline CDR1 reads SQVTM; CDR2 reads ANQGSEA. After removal of 4 bases from V and 3 bases from J, the junction contained 6 bases not matched to a gene. The CDR3 region is CSVAGTSGADYEQYF. CDR3 nucleotide sequence: TGCAGCGTTGCTGGGACTAGCGGGGCAGACTACGAGCAGTACTTC.

This rearrangement joins TRBV7-8 to TRBJ2-4, with 8 positions matching TRBD1. V shed 4 bases and J 8 bases; nucleotides not matched to a gene: 13. The CDR3 contains 16 residues. Per germline, CDR1 SGHVS and CDR2 FQNEAQ. CDR3 loop: CASSWGQEQRVDIQYF. DNA of the CDR3: TGTGCCAGCAGCTGGGGACAGGAGCAGAGGGTGGACATTCAGTACTTC.

In this sample, this clonotype turned up a few times. The V and J genes are TRBV6-5 and TRBJ2-3; D is uncertain. Germline values: CDR1 MNHEY, CDR2 SVGAGI. The V gene lost 2 bases and the J gene lost 4 bases, with 16 bases spanning the gap. This CDR3 is built from 16 residues. The CDR3 spells CASSYGGVSPSDTQYF. CDR3 coding DNA: TGTGCCAGCAGTTACGGTGGCGTGTCCCCCTCAGATACGCAGTATTTT.

This rearrangement joins TRBV5-1 to TRBJ2-7; 7 bases match TRBD2. This CDR3 contains 13 residues. V trimming: 2 bases; J trimming: 6 bases; junction bases outside the gene matches: 5. The germline V gene has CDR1 SGHRS and CDR2 YFSETQ. This CDR3 reads CASSLSGMAEQYF. The CDR3 bases are TGCGCCAGCAGCTTAAGCGGGATGGCCGAGCAGTACTTC.

The sample holds a few counts of this clonotype. This chain links TRBV5-5 with TRBJ2-2, with D tentatively TRBD1 or TRBD2 (6 bases each). V lost 0 bases to trimming and J lost 10 bases, with 10 bases between them. The CDR3 runs to 13 residues. The germline CDR1 and CDR2 sequences are SGHKS and YYEKEE (reference sequence). CDR3 sequence: CASSLGGAVELFF. As DNA, the CDR3 is TGTGCCAGCAGCTTGGGGGGGGCAGTGGAGCTGTTTTTT.

The table lists this clonotype with many counts. The chain employs TRBV3-1 and TRBJ2-7, with 11 bases matching TRBD1. J lost 4 bases, V lost 0 bases, and 2 bases had no gene match. The CDR3 runs 15 residues. Germline CDR1 is LGHDT and CDR2 is YNNKEL (reference sequence). The CDR3 is CASSQEDRGRYEQYF. The CDR3 bases are TGTGCCAGCAGCCAAGAGGACAGGGGGCGGTACGAGCAGTACTTC.

This clonotype occurred many times. The chain employs TRBV7-9 and TRBJ2-3; TRBD1 aligns across 7 bases. Per germline, CDR1 SEHNR and CDR2 FQNEAQ (reference sequence). J was trimmed by 4 bases and V by 5 bases; bases with no gene match: 6. There are 14 residues in the CDR3. Here the CDR3 DNA reads TGTGCCAGCAGCCCTACAGGGGTAGCAGATACGCAGTATTTT. Translating it yields CASSPTGVADTQYF.

The V and J genes are TRBV12-3 or TRBV12-4 and TRBJ2-7; 9 bases are shared with TRBD2. The CDR3 has 16 residues. The ends lost 0 bases at V and 5 bases at J; junction bases unmatched: 8. This CDR3 reads CASSLARLAGDHEQYF. The CDR3 DNA sequence: TGTGCCAGCAGTTTAGCGCGGTTAGCGGGAGATCACGAGCAGTACTTC.

CDR3 nucleotide sequence: TGTGCCAGCAGCCCAAGGCCGGGACTAGCGGGAGGGGCCAAAAACATTCAGTACTTC. Translated, it gives CASSPRPGLAGGAKNIQYF. The chain uses TRBV9 and TRBJ2-4; TRBD2 agrees at 16 bases. In germline, CDR1 is SGDLS, CDR2 YYNGEE. The CDR3 is 19 amino acids. The V gene end was trimmed by 4 bases and the J gene end by 1 base; junction bases not matched to a gene: 8. Full variable domain (remainder filled in from reference TRBV9 and TRBJ2-4): DSGVTQTPKHLITATGQRVTLRCSPRSGDLSVYWYQQSLDQGLQFLIQYYNGEERAKGNILERFSAQQFPDLHSELNLSSLELGDSALYFCASSPRPGLAGGAKNIQYFGAGTRLSVL.

The genes are TRBV21-1 and TRBJ2-1; the listed D gene, TRBD2, was not tested against the DNA. TRBV21-1 is flagged as a pseudogene. The CDR3 sequence is 15 residues long. This CDR3 is CASSKDREVDNEQFF. The CDR3 bases are TGTGCCAGCAGCAAAGATCGGGAGGTAGACAATGAGCAGTTCTTC.

V gene TRBV6-2 or TRBV6-3 combines with J gene TRBJ2-5, with TRBD1 as a possible D gene (6 bases). The CDR3 length is 12 residues. The ends were cut back, 7 bases at V and 5 bases at J, with 11 bases in the middle. The germline gives CDR1 MNHEY, CDR2 SVGEGT. The chain's CDR3 is CASKGVWETQYF. The CDR3, as DNA: TGTGCCAGCAAGGGGGTTTGGGAGACCCAGTACTTC.